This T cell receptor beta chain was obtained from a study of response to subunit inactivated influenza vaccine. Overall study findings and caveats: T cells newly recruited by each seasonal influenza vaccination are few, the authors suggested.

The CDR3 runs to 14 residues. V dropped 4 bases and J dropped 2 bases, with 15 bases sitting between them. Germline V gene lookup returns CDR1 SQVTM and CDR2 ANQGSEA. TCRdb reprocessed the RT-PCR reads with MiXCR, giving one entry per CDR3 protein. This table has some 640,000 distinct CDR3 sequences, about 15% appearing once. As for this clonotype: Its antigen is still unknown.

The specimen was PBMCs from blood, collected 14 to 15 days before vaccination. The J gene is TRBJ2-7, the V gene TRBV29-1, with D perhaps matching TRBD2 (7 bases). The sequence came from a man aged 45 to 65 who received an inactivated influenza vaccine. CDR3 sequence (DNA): TGCAGCGTTGTAAAATCGGGGGGCGCCTACGAGCAGTACTTC. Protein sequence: CSVVKSGGAYEQYF.